This T cell receptor beta chain was retrieved from a study of T cell changes during pregnancy in multiple sclerosis (dated by TCRdb to about 2019). In terms of the full investigation: Changes in the T cell repertoire over the course of pregnancy were examined in this study in women with multiple sclerosis.

V loses 3 bases, J loses 5 bases, and the germline ends lie 8 bases apart. The CDR3 starts with the cysteine, ends with the phenylalanine, and has 12 residues. CDR3 DNA is the only sequence kept; it has 36 bases, read in frame from the first base. The germline V gene supplies CDR1 MDHEN and CDR2 SYDVKM. Library construction relied on the immunoSEQ multiplex PCR assay. TCRdb holds this immuneACCESS table with in-frame rearrangements only. Some clones are missing; in checked studies, unresolved V genes explain under half, and the rest has no known cause. For this sample the table gives under 90,000 clones, of which about 90% were detected only once. The ten largest clones take up over 1.3% of the sample. Concerning this clone: The specificity of this receptor is unknown. There are no base qualities to consult, and no much larger clone falls within one base.

The sequence is built from TRBV28 and TRBJ2-7; no D segment can be confidently identified. The TCR sequence derives from a female donor in good health, enrolled as a control in a pregnancy study. The sample in question was peripheral blood, obtained in the second trimester of pregnancy. The CDR3 protein is CASSLLRDEQYF. The sequenced DNA: TGTGCCAGCAGTTTGTTACGAGACGAGCAGTACTTC.